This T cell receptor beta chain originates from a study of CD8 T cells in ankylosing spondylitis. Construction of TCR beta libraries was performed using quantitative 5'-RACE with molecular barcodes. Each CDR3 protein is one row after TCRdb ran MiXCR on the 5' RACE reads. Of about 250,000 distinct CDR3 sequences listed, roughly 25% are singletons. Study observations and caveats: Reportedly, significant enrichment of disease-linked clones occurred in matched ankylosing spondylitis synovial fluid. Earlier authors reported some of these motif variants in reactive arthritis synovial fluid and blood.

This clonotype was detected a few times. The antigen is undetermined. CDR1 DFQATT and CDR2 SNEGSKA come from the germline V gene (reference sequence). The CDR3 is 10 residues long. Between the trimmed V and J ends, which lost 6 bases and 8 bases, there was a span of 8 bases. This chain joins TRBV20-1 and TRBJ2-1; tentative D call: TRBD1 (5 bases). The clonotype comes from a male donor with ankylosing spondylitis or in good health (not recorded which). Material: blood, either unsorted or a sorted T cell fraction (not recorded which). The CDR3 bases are TGCAGTGCCAGGGTCTATGAGCAGTTCTTC. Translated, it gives CSARVYEQFF.